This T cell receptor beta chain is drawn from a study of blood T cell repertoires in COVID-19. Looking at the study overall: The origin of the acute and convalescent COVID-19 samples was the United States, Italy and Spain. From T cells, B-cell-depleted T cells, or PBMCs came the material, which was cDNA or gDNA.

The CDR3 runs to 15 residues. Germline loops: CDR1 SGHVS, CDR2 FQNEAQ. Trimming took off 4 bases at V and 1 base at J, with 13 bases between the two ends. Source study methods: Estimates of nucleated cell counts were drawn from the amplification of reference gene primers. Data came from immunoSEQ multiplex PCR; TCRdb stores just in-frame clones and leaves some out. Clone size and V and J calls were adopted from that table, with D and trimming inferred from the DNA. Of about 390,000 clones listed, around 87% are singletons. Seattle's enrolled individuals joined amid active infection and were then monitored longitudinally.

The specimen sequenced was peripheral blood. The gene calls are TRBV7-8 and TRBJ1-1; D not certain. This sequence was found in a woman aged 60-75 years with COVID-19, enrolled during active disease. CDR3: CASSWAVLGNTEAFF. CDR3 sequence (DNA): TGTGCCAGCAGCTGGGCCGTACTAGGGAACACTGAAGCTTTCTTT.